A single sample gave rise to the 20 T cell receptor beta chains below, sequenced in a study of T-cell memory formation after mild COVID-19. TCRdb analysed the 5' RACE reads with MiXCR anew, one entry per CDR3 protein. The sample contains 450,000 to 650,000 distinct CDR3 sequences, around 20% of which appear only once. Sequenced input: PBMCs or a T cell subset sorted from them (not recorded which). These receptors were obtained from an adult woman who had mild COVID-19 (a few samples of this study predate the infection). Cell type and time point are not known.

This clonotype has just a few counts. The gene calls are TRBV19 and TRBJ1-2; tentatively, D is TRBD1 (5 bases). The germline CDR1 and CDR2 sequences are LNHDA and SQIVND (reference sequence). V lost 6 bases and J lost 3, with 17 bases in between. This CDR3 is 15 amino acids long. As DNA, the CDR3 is TGTGCCAGTAGCCGAGCCGGGGCGCAGGACTATGGCTACACCTTC. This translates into CASSRAGAQDYGYTF.

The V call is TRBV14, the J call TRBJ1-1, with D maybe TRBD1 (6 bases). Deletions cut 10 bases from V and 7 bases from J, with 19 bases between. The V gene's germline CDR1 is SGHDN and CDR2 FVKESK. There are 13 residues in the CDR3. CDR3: CAIKTTGALEAFF. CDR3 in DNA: TGTGCCATCAAAACCACGGGGGCCCTTGAAGCTTTCTTT.

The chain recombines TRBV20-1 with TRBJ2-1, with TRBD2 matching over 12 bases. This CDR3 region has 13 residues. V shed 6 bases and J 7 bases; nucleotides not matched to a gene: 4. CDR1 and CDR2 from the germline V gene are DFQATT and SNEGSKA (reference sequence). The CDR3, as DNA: TGCAGTGCACCGGGACTAGCGGGTAATGAGCAGTTCTTC. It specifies CSAPGLAGNEQFF.

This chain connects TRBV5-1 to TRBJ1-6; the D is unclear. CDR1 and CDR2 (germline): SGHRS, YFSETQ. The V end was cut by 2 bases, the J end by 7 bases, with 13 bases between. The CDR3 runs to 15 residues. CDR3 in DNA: TGCGCCAGCAGCTTCACAACGGGAGGCAATTCACCCCTCCACTTT. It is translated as CASSFTTGGNSPLHF.

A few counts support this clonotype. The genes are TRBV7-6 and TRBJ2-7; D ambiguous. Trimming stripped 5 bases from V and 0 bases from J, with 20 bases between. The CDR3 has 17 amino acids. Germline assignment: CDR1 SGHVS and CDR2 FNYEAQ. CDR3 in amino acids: CASSPSPDGPNSYEQYF. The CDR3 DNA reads TGTGCCAGCAGCCCCTCCCCTGACGGCCCAAACTCCTACGAGCAGTACTTC.

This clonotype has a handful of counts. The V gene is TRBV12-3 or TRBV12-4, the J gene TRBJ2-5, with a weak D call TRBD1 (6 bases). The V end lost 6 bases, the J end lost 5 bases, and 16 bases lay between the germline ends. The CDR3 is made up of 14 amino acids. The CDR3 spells CASSGNRDSETQYF. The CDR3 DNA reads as TGTGCCAGCAGCGGTAACAGGGATTCGGAGACCCAGTACTTC.

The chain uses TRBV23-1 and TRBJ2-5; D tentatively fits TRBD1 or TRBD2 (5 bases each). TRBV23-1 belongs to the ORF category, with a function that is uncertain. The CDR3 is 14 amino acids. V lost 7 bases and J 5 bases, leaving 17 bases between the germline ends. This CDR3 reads CASTEGTGTETQYF. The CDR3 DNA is TGCGCCAGCACCGAGGGGACGGGTACGGAGACCCAGTACTTC.

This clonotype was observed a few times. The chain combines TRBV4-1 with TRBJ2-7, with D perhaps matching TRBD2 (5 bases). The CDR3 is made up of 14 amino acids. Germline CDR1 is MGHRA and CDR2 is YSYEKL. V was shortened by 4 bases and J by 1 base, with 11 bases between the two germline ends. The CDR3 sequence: CASSPGRGSYEQYF. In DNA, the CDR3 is TGCGCCAGCAGCCCTGGCCGGGGATCCTACGAGCAGTACTTC.

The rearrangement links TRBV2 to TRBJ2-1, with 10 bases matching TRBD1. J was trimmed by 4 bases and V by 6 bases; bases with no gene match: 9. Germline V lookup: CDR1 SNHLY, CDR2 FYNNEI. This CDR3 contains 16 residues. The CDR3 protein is CASRAAGTGVYNEQFF. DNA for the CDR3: TGTGCCAGCAGAGCTGCCGGGACAGGGGTTTACAATGAGCAGTTCTTC.

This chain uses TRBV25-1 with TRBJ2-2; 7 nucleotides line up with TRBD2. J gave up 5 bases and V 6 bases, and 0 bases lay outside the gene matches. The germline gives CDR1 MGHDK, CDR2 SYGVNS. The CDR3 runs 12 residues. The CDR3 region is CASRRETGELFF. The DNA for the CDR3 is TGTGCCAGCAGGCGGGAGACCGGGGAGCTGTTTTTT.

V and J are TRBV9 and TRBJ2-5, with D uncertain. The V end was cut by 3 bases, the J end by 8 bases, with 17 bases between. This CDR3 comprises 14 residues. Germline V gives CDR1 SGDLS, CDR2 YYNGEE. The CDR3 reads CASSARYPSGTQYF. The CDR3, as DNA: TGTGCCAGCAGCGCCCGCTACCCGTCGGGCACCCAGTACTTC.

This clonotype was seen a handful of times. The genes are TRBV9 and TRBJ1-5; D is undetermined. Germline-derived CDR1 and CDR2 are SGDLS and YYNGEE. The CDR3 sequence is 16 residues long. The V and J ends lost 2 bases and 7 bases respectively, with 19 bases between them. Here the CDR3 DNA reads TGTGCCAGCAGCGTGGGCGGCTTCGGGCCGCAGCAGCCCCAGCATTTT. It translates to CASSVGGFGPQQPQHF.

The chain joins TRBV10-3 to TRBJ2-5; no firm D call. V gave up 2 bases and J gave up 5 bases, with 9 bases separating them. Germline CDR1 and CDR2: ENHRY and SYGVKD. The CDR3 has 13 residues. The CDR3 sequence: CAISEIEEETQYF. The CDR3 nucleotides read TGTGCCATCAGTGAGATTGAGGAGGAGACCCAGTACTTC.

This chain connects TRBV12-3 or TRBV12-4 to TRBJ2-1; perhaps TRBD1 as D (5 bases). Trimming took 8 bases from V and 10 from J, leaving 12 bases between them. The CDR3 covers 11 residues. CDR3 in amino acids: CASGATPEQFF. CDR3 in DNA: TGTGCCAGCGGGGCCACCCCCGAGCAGTTCTTC.

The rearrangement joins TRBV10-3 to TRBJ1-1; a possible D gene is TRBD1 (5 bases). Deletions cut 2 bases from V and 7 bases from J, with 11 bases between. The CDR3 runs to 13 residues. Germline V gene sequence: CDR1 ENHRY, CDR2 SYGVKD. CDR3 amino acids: CAISEPGGFEAFF. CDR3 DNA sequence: TGTGCCATCAGTGAGCCCGGGGGGTTTGAAGCTTTCTTT.

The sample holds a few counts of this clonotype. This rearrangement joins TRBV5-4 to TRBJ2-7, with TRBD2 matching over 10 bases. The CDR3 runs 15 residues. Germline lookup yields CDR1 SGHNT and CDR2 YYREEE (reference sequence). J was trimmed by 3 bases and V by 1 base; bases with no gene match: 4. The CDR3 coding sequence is TGTGCCAGCAGCTTGTGGACTAGCGGTTACTACGAGCAGTACTTC. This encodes CASSLWTSGYYEQYF.

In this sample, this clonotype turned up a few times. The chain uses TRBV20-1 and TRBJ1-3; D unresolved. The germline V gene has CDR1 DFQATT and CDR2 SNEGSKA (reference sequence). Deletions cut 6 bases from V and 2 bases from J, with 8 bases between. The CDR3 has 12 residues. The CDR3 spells CSAATPGNTIYF. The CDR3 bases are TGCAGTGCCGCGACACCTGGAAACACCATATATTTT.

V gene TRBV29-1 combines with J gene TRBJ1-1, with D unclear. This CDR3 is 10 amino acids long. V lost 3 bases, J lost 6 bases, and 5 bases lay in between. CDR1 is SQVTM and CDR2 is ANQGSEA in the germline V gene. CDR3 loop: CSVELSEAFF. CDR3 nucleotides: TGCAGCGTTGAGCTTTCTGAAGCTTTCTTT.

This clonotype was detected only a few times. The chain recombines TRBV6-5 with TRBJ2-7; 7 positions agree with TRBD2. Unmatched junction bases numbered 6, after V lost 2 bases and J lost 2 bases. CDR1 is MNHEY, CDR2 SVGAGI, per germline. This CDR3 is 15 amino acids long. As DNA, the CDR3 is TGTGCCAGCAGTTACGGCGGGAGCACCCCCTACGAGCAGTACTTC. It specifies CASSYGGSTPYEQYF.

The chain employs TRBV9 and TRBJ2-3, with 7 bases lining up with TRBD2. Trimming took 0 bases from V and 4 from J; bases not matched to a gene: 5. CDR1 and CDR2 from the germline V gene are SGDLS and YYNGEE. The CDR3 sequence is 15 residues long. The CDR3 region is CASSVGGGRADTQYF. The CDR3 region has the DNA TGTGCCAGCAGCGTAGGAGGCGGGAGAGCAGATACGCAGTATTTT.